This T cell receptor (beta chain) came from a study of cytomegalovirus exposure and HLA in healthy donors. TCRdb's copy holds only in-frame clones and misses some; the assay was immunoSEQ multiplex PCR. Counted here are approximately 200,000 clones, 85% to 90% occurring once; the ten biggest clones make up about 2.7%. The CDR3 contains 18 residues. Per germline, CDR1 LNHNV and CDR2 YYDKDF (reference sequence). The ends lost 3 bases at V and 5 bases at J; junction bases unmatched: 13. The sample holds many counts of this clone. The clonotype originates from a young woman in good health and CMV-seronegative. Source material: PBMCs. The chain has TRBV15 and TRBJ2-5; 12 bases line up with TRBD2. For the CDR3, the DNA is TGTGCCACCAGCAGCCGAGGAGGACTAGCGGGATCTCGGGAGACCCAGTACTTC. Protein sequence: CATSSRGGLAGSRETQYF.